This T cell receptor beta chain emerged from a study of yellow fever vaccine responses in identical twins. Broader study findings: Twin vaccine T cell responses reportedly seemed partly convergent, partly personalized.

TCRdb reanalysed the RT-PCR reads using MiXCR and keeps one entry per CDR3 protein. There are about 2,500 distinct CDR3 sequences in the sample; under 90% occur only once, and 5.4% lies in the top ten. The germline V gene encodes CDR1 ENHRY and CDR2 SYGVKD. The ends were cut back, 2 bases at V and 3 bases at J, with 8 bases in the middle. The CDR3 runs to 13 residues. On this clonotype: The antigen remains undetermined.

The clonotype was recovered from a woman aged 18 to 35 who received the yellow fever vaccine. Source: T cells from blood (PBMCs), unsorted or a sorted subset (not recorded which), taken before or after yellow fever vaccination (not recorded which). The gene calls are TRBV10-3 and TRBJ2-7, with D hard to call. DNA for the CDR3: TGTGCCATCAGTGAGCGGATGATCTACGAGCAGTACTTC. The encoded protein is CAISERMIYEQYF.